Listed here is a single T cell receptor beta chain. CDR3-region Arm-PCR and iRepertoire HTBI primers produced the TCR beta libraries. TCRdb re-derived calls from the multiplex PCR reads in MiXCR, one entry per CDR3 protein. The table includes roughly 500,000 distinct CDR3 sequences, 20% to 25% detected once. The time point here: persistent/refractory GD, antithyroid drugs over 5 years with positive TRAb. PBMC RNA served as the TCR library source. CDR1 is MGHRA and CDR2 is YSYEKL in the germline V gene. Trimming left V 0 bases short and J 1 base short, with 10 bases between. The CDR3 extends over 15 amino acids. These data come from a study of regulatory T cells in long-lasting Graves disease.

V is TRBV4-1 and J is TRBJ2-7, with D possibly matching TRBD2 (6 bases). This sample comprised peripheral blood mononuclear cells (PBMCs), obtained when the disease was refractory, from a patient treated with antithyroid drugs. This receptor was taken from a female donor with Graves disease. CDR3 sequence: CASSQEPGDSYEQYF. The CDR3 coding sequence is TGCGCCAGCAGCCAAGAGCCGGGAGATTCCTACGAGCAGTACTTC.